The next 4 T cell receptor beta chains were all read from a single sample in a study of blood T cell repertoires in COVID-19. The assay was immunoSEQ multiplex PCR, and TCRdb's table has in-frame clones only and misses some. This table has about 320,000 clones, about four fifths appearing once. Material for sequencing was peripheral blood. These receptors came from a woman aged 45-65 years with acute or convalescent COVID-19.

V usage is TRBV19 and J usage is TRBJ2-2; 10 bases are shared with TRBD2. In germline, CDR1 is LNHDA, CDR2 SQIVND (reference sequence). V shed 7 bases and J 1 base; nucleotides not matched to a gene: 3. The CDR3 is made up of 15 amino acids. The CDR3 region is CASTPSGGNTGELFF. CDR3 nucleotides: TGTGCCAGTACCCCTAGCGGGGGGAACACCGGGGAGCTGTTTTTT.

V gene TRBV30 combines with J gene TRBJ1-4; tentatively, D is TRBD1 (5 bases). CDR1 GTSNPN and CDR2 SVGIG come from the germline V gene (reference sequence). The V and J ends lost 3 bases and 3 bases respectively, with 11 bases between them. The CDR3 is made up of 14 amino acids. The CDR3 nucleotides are TGTGCCTGGAGGCCGGGACTCTCTAATGAAAAACTGTTTTTT. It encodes CAWRPGLSNEKLFF.

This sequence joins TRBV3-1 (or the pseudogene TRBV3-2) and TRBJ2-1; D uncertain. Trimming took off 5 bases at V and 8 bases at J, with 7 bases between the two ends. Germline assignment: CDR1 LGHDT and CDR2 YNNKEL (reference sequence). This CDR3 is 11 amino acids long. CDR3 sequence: CASSLDDEQFF. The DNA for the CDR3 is TGTGCCAGCAGCTTAGATGATGAGCAGTTCTTC.

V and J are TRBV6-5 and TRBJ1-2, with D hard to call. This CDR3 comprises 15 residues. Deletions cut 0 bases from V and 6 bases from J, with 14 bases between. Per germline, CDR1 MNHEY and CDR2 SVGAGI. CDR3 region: CASSYSTDFWDGYTF. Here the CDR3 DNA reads TGTGCCAGCAGTTACTCAACAGATTTCTGGGATGGCTACACCTTC.